The rows below give T cell receptor beta chains drawn from one sample of a study of blood T cell repertoires in COVID-19. The protocol was immunoSEQ multiplex PCR, while the TCRdb copy is restricted to in-frame clones and leaves out a portion. The sample yields about 76,000 clones, around 84% seen once. The source material was peripheral blood. These receptors all stem from a man aged 55 to 69 with COVID-19, enrolled during active disease. Each CDR3 is given with its conserved first and last residue. The D gene is left open where the match is weak. Expanded clones get a size class; other rows say once, few or many, or leave the size out.

TRBJ1-1 | . | . | 14 | TRBV7-9 | CASSSPGYGTEAFF | TGTGCCAGCAGCTCCCCAGGGTACGGCACTGAAGCTTTCTTT
TRBJ2-7 | few | . | 11 | TRBV5-5 | CASSILYEQYF | TGTGCCAGCAGCATATTATACGAGCAGTACTTC
TRBJ1-4 | . | TRBD1 | 16 | TRBV5-1 | CASSLGQGVENEKLFF | TGCGCCAGCAGCTTGGGACAGGGGGTTGAGAATGAAAAACTGTTTTTT
TRBJ2-1 | . | TRBD2 | 17 | TRBV13 | CASRSPGLAVSYNEQFF | TGTGCCAGCAGATCTCCCGGACTAGCGGTTTCCTACAATGAGCAGTTCTTC
TRBJ1-1 | . | TRBD1 | 13 | TRBV29-1 | CSEPGQGIGEAFF | TGCAGCGAGCCCGGACAGGGCATAGGGGAAGCTTTCTTT
TRBJ2-3 | . | TRBD2 | 16 | TRBV5-5 | CASSLVVAGSADTQYF | TGTGCCAGCAGCTTGGTTGTAGCGGGAAGCGCAGATACGCAGTATTTT
TRBJ1-5 | . | TRBD1 | 16 | TRBV24-1 | CATSDKWTGRGQPQHF | TGTGCCACCAGTGACAAATGGACAGGGAGAGGGCAGCCCCAGCATTTT
TRBJ1-5 | . | TRBD1 | 13 | TRBV3-1/TRBV3-2 | CASSRTGGQPQHF | TGTGCCAGCAGTCGGACAGGGGGTCAGCCCCAGCATTTT
TRBJ2-3 | . | TRBD2 | 17 | TRBV7-2 | CASSLGSQREGTDTQYF | TGTGCCAGCAGCTTAGGCTCCCAGCGGGAGGGCACAGATACGCAGTATTTT
TRBJ2-3 | . | . | 13 | TRBV6-1 | CASSELGGDTQYF | TGTGCCAGCAGTGAACTGGGGGGTGATACGCAGTATTTT
TRBJ2-7 | . | . | 13 | TRBV6-5 | CASSGGQTYEQYF | TGTGCCAGCAGCGGGGGACAGACCTACGAGCAGTACTTC
TRBJ2-7 | . | . | 21 | TRBV12-5 | CASGSLVFPSAGLSPAGEQYF | TGTGCTAGTGGATCTCTTGTGTTCCCCAGTGCGGGCCTATCGCCGGCGGGGGAGCAGTACTTC
TRBJ2-3 | . | . | 12 | TRBV14 | CASSQARYSQYF | TGTGCCAGCAGCCAAGCCCGTTATTCCCAGTATTTT
TRBJ1-2 | . | TRBD1 | 15 | TRBV13 | CASSVDRGPDYGYTF | TGTGCCAGCAGCGTAGACAGGGGGCCTGACTATGGCTACACCTTC
TRBJ2-3 | . | TRBD1 | 15 | TRBV5-1 | CASSSDRVGTDTQYF | TGCGCCAGCAGCTCTGACAGGGTCGGCACAGATACGCAGTATTTT
TRBJ1-4 | . | TRBD1 | 15 | TRBV6-6 | CASSYRGRTNEKLFF | TGTGCCAGCAGTTACAGGGGGCGAACTAATGAAAAACTGTTTTTT
TRBJ1-5 | . | TRBD1 | 14 | TRBV29-1 | CSVSTGEGNQPQHF | TGCAGCGTTTCGACAGGGGAGGGCAATCAGCCCCAGCATTTT
TRBJ2-7 | . | TRBD1 | 15 | TRBV5-1 | CASSLGGTGANEQYF | TGCGCCAGCAGCTTGGGAGGGACAGGGGCAAACGAGCAGTACTTC
TRBJ2-5 | . | . | 14 | TRBV19 | CASKQGYMGETQYF | TGTGCCAGCAAACAGGGTTACATGGGAGAGACCCAGTACTTC
TRBJ2-5 | . | . | 14 | TRBV9 | CASSVGSYEETQYF | TGTGCCAGCAGCGTAGGGTCTTACGAGGAGACCCAGTACTTC
TRBJ1-1 | . | TRBD1 | 16 | TRBV18 | CASSSRGPGLNTEAFF | TGTGCCAGCTCAAGTAGGGGGCCGGGGCTGAACACTGAAGCTTTCTTT
TRBJ2-7 | . | TRBD2 | 17 | TRBV18 | CASSPRGVAGVGYEQYF | TGTGCCAGCTCACCACGGGGGGTAGCGGGAGTAGGCTACGAGCAGTACTTC
TRBJ2-5 | . | . | 15 | TRBV11-2 | CASSAQVSAQETQYF | TGTGCCAGCAGCGCACAGGTCTCAGCTCAAGAGACCCAGTACTTC
TRBJ2-5 | . | . | 13 | TRBV5-1 | CASSFLAYETQYF | TGCGCCAGCAGCTTTCTAGCGTATGAGACCCAGTACTTC
TRBJ1-1 | once | TRBD1 | 13 | TRBV7-2 | CASSPQGDTEAFF | TGTGCCAGCAGCCCTCAGGGGGACACTGAAGCTTTCTTT
TRBJ2-7 | . | TRBD1 | 16 | TRBV18 | CASSPPGQATGYEQYF | TGTGCCAGCTCACCGCCCGGACAGGCCACCGGCTACGAGCAGTACTTC
TRBJ2-5 | once | TRBD1 | 13 | TRBV3-1/TRBV3-2 | CASTRQGGETQYF | TGTGCCAGCACCCGACAGGGGGGAGAGACCCAGTACTTC
TRBJ2-3 | . | TRBD2 | 17 | TRBV11-3 | CASSLEAGGAHTDTQYF | TGTGCCAGCAGCTTAGAAGCGGGGGGGGCCCACACAGATACGCAGTATTTT
TRBJ2-1 | . | . | 14 | TRBV3-1/TRBV3-2 | CASSLGGSYNEQFF | TGTGCCAGCAGCCTAGGAGGGAGCTACAATGAGCAGTTCTTC
TRBJ1-4 | . | TRBD1 | 14 | TRBV12-5 | CASGLGQGEEKLFF | TGTGCTAGTGGTTTAGGGCAGGGGGAAGAAAAACTGTTTTTT
TRBJ2-7 | . | . | 11 | TRBV12-3/TRBV12-4 | CASSLTSEQYF | TGTGCCAGCAGTTTAACTAGCGAGCAGTACTTC
TRBJ2-1 | . | TRBD2 | 14 | TRBV11-2 | CASSLDRTSGQQFF | TGTGCCAGCAGCTTAGATCGGACTAGCGGACAGCAGTTCTTC
TRBJ2-3 | . | . | 14 | TRBV6-4 | CASSDSGGADTQYF | TGTGCCAGCAGTGACTCCGGGGGTGCAGATACGCAGTATTTT
TRBJ2-3 | . | . | 15 | TRBV5-1 | CASSLRGRDTDTQYF | TGCGCCAGCAGCTTGCGAGGACGGGACACAGATACGCAGTATTTT
TRBJ2-2 | . | . | 13 | TRBV6-4 | CASSESRSGELFF | TGTGCCAGCAGCGAGAGTCGGAGCGGGGAGCTGTTTTTT
TRBJ1-1 | . | . | 13 | TRBV5-5 | CASRRGEDTEAFF | TGTGCCAGCAGACGGGGAGAGGACACTGAAGCTTTCTTT
TRBJ2-7 | . | . | 13 | TRBV10-3 | CAISGGEIYEQYF | TGTGCCATCAGTGGCGGAGAGATCTACGAGCAGTACTTC
TRBJ2-1 | few | . | 16 | TRBV13 | CASSLVGGGEYNEQFF | TGTGCCAGCAGCTTAGTTGGCGGGGGCGAATACAATGAGCAGTTCTTC
TRBJ2-1 | . | TRBD2 | 15 | TRBV24-1 | CATSEPSGGQDEQFF | TGTGCCACCAGTGAGCCTAGCGGGGGGCAGGATGAGCAGTTCTTC
TRBJ1-1 | . | . | 15 | TRBV11-2 | CASSLDRGLLAEAFF | TGTGCCAGCAGCTTAGATCGAGGGCTTTTAGCAGAAGCTTTCTTT
TRBJ1-3 | . | TRBD1 | 14 | TRBV5-5 | CASRPTGVGNTIYF | TGTGCCAGCAGACCAACAGGGGTCGGAAACACCATATATTTT
TRBJ1-4 | . | TRBD1 | 13 | TRBV10-1 | CAIIRGRVEKLFF | TGCGCCATCATCAGGGGGCGCGTTGAAAAACTGTTTTTT
TRBJ2-5 | . | . | 13 | TRBV19 | CASATQLQETQYF | TGTGCCAGTGCTACACAGCTCCAAGAGACCCAGTACTTC
TRBJ2-1 | once | TRBD2 | 16 | TRBV5-1 | CASSLIPSGGAREQFF | TGCGCCAGCAGCTTGATCCCTAGCGGGGGGGCACGTGAGCAGTTCTTC
TRBJ2-7 | . | . | 15 | TRBV4-2 | CASSHSSDRDYEQYF | TGTGCCAGCAGCCATTCATCGGACAGAGACTACGAGCAGTACTTC
TRBJ1-4 | . | . | 14 | TRBV10-1 | CASSENSLGEKLFF | TGCGCCAGCAGTGAGAACAGCCTTGGTGAAAAACTGTTTTTT
TRBJ1-2 | few | . | 15 | TRBV18 | CASSLGSGGTYGYTF | TGTGCCAGCTCGCTTGGATCGGGGGGGACATATGGCTACACCTTC
TRBJ2-1 | . | . | 16 | TRBV4-1 | CASSQGRARIHNEQFF | TGCGCCAGCAGCCAAGGGCGGGCGCGTATTCACAATGAGCAGTTCTTC
TRBJ1-1 | . | TRBD1 | 17 | TRBV9 | CASSVGGQGGGGGEAFF | TGTGCCAGCAGCGTAGGGGGACAGGGAGGAGGAGGAGGAGAAGCTTTCTTT
TRBJ1-1 | . | TRBD1 | 15 | TRBV2 | CASSPDRGSFTEAFF | TGTGCCAGCAGCCCGGACAGGGGGAGTTTCACTGAAGCTTTCTTT
TRBJ2-4 | . | . | 14 | TRBV28 | CASRTRQGLNIQYF | TGTGCCAGCCGAACCCGACAGGGACTAAACATTCAGTACTTC
TRBJ1-5 | . | . | 14 | TRBV19 | CASRELAGNQPQHF | TGTGCCAGTAGGGAGCTCGCGGGCAATCAGCCCCAGCATTTT
TRBJ2-1 | once | . | 13 | TRBV7-3 | CASSLGANNEQFF | TGTGCCAGCAGCTTAGGGGCTAACAATGAGCAGTTCTTC
TRBJ2-2 | . | TRBD1 | 14 | TRBV6-4 | CASSETGEGGELFF | TGTGCCAGCAGTGAAACAGGGGAAGGCGGGGAGCTGTTTTTT
TRBJ2-5 | . | . | 12 | TRBV30 | CAWSGPVETQYF | TGTGCCTGGAGTGGTCCTGTGGAGACCCAGTACTTC
TRBJ1-5 | . | . | 15 | TRBV6-5 | CASSYEREGNQPQHF | TGTGCCAGCAGTTACGAGCGAGAGGGAAATCAGCCCCAGCATTTT